This T cell receptor (beta chain) stems from a study of long-term antiretroviral therapy in people with HIV. Study findings and constraints: HIV repertoires spanned tighter CDR3 length ranges than controls did. Missing from the dataset were any data on ART adherence, viral resistance or therapy changes.

Version v3.0 of the immunoSEQ assay was performed at survey level. The method was immunoSEQ multiplex PCR; TCRdb's version includes in-frame clones alone and lacks a portion of them. This table holds more than 25,000 clones, more than 75% found once. As concerns this clone: Its antigen is not known.

People in the study who had HIV all got their treatment in the United States. The CDR3 covers 13 residues. The V end was cut by 6 bases, the J end by 4 bases, with 12 bases between. Germline V gives CDR1 MNHEY, CDR2 SVGAGI. The sample consisted of unsorted PBMCs, taken 2 years after starting antiretroviral therapy. This receptor was obtained from a man between 45 and 60 years old with HIV. The chain joins TRBV6-5 to TRBJ1-2; no definite D call. For the CDR3, the DNA is TGTGCCAGCAGCCTCGGCAGAACCTATGGCTACACCTTC. The encoded protein is CASSLGRTYGYTF.